The 20 T cell receptor beta chains below come from one sample, sequenced in a study of blood T cell repertoires in COVID-19 (dated by TCRdb to about 2020). Library preparation employed the immunoSEQ multiplex PCR assay. The source is immuneACCESS, and TCRdb retained only in-frame sequences with V and J called. Part of the clones is not carried over; for the studies checked, unresolved V genes explain less than half of this, and the remainder is unexplained. The sample contains about 180,000 clones, about 81% of them found a single time. Of the sample, about 11% falls within the top ten clones. Sequencing input: peripheral blood. Receptors were obtained from a woman over 75 with COVID-19, enrolled during active disease.

The chain recombines TRBV3-1 (or the pseudogene TRBV3-2) with TRBJ2-3; 9 bases match TRBD2. Trimming removed 6 bases from V and 1 base from J; junction bases left unmatched: 5. The CDR3 runs to 15 residues. CDR1 LGHDT and CDR2 YNNKEL come from the germline V gene (reference sequence). In DNA, the CDR3 is TGTGCCAGCAGTCTTTCTAGCGGGGGCACAGATACGCAGTATTTT. Its protein is CASSLSSGGTDTQYF.

V is TRBV19 and J is TRBJ1-5; a weak D match, TRBD1 (6 bases). Germline loops: CDR1 LNHDA, CDR2 SQIVND (reference sequence). The CDR3 consists of 15 residues. Trimming removed 2 bases at V and 0 bases at J, with 8 bases between. The CDR3 protein is CASSITGSSNQPQHF. DNA for the CDR3: TGTGCCAGTAGTATAACAGGGAGTAGCAATCAGCCCCAGCATTTT.

This clone was picked up one time. V and J are TRBV27 and TRBJ2-3; 11 bases agree with TRBD1. The V gene end was trimmed by 6 bases and the J gene end by 4 bases; junction bases not matched to a gene: 0. Germline CDR1 and CDR2: MNHEY and SMNVEV (reference sequence). CDR3 length equals 13 residues. As DNA, the CDR3 is TGTGCCAGCAGGGGACAGGGGGCAGATACGCAGTATTTT. Translated: CASRGQGADTQYF.

V usage is TRBV9 and J usage is TRBJ2-3; TRBD1 matches at 9 bases. The CDR3 spans 15 residues. The germline gives CDR1 SGDLS, CDR2 YYNGEE. The ends lost 0 bases at V and 5 bases at J; junction bases unmatched: 4. Written as DNA, the CDR3 is TGTGCCAGCAGCGTAGAGGACAGGGGATTAGATACGCAGTATTTT. Its protein is CASSVEDRGLDTQYF.

The rearrangement joins TRBV5-5 to TRBJ2-4, with 10 bases matching TRBD2. The V gene end was trimmed by 0 bases and the J gene end by 3 bases; junction bases not matched to a gene: 3. This CDR3 contains 16 residues. Germline lookup yields CDR1 SGHKS and CDR2 YYEKEE (reference sequence). The CDR3 reads CASSLELAGYKNIQYF. The CDR3 DNA reads as TGTGCCAGCAGCTTGGAACTAGCGGGATACAAAAACATTCAGTACTTC.

This chain links TRBV12-3 or TRBV12-4 with TRBJ1-2, with 7 bases lining up with TRBD1. The CDR3 is made up of 13 amino acids. The trim removed 6 bases at V and 7 bases at J, leaving 8 bases unmatched. The CDR3: CASRTGLEGGYTF. The CDR3 nucleotides are TGTGCCAGCAGGACAGGGTTAGAGGGTGGCTACACCTTC.

This clone was seen just once. The chain has TRBV23-1 and TRBJ1-6; TRBD1 aligns across 7 bases. TRBV23-1 is identified as an open reading frame with a role that is uncertain. Trimming removed 4 bases from V and 8 bases from J; junction bases left unmatched: 5. The CDR3 extends over 14 amino acids. The CDR3 loop reads CASSPRDRDSPLHF. The CDR3, as DNA: TGCGCCAGCAGTCCCCGGGACAGAGATTCACCCCTCCACTTT.

The chain combines TRBV19 with TRBJ1-2; D is ambiguous. CDR3 length equals 14 residues. V was shortened by 6 bases and J by 4 bases, with 15 bases between the two germline ends. Germline CDR1 LNHDA, CDR2 SQIVND (reference sequence). CDR3 coding DNA: TGTGCCAGTAGGGACTCGGCGGGTAGCTATGGCTACACCTTC. Protein sequence: CASRDSAGSYGYTF.

The V gene is TRBV4-2, the J gene TRBJ2-3, with 8 bases fitting TRBD2. The V gene end was trimmed by 0 bases and the J gene end by 5 bases; junction bases not matched to a gene: 10. The CDR3 covers 17 residues. Looked up from germline, CDR1 is LGHNA and CDR2 is YNFKEQ. CDR3 amino acids: CASSQDRSRGVLDTQYF. In DNA form, the CDR3 reads TGTGCCAGCAGCCAAGATAGATCGCGGGGGGTTTTAGATACGCAGTATTTT.

The rearrangement uses TRBV5-1 and TRBJ2-1; 10 bases align to TRBD1. The CDR3 has 14 residues. The germline V gene has CDR1 SGHRS and CDR2 YFSETQ. J was trimmed by 6 bases and V by 3 bases; bases with no gene match: 3. CDR3: CASSSRTGGNEQFF. CDR3 nucleotide sequence: TGCGCCAGCAGCTCTAGGACAGGGGGCAATGAGCAGTTCTTC.

In nucleotides, the CDR3 is TGTGCCAGCAGTTTAGAACTAGCGGGAGTCTTGGATGAGCAGTTCTTC. This sequence encodes CASSLELAGVLDEQFF. The gene calls are TRBV27 and TRBJ2-1, with 11 bases aligning to TRBD2. The CDR3 length is 16 residues. Trimming cost V 2 bases and J 8 bases; bases outside gene matches: 8. Germline V gene sequence: CDR1 MNHEY, CDR2 SMNVEV (reference sequence).

This clone appeared once. This chain uses TRBV18 with TRBJ2-6; D is unresolved. The CDR3 loop spans 15 amino acids. The germline gives CDR1 KGHSH, CDR2 LQKENI. The V end lost 6 bases, the J end lost 4 bases, and 13 bases lay between the germline ends. The CDR3 nucleotides are TGTGCCAGCTCCCCGGAGACGGCAGGGGCCAACGTCCTGACTTTC. Encoded protein: CASSPETAGANVLTF.

The genes are TRBV6-5 and TRBJ1-4, with 7 bases lining up with TRBD1. V shed 4 bases and J 7 bases; nucleotides not matched to a gene: 9. The length of the CDR3 is 15 residues. Germline loops: CDR1 MNHEY, CDR2 SVGAGI. CDR3 in DNA: TGTGCCAGCAGTTCGTGGACAGGTGGAATTGAAAAACTGTTTTTT. Translation gives CASSSWTGGIEKLFF.

J is TRBJ1-4 and V is TRBV7-6; no firm D call. The CDR3 runs 14 residues. Trimming took 3 bases from V and 5 from J, leaving 10 bases between them. Germline V gene lookup returns CDR1 SGHVS and CDR2 FNYEAQ. The CDR3 DNA is TGTGCCAGCAGCTTGCGGGCAGTAAATGAAAAACTGTTTTTT. Translated: CASSLRAVNEKLFF.

The chain uses TRBV9 and TRBJ2-7; the D gene is possibly TRBD1 (6 bases). The V and J ends lost 0 bases and 2 bases respectively, with 9 bases between them. Germline lookup yields CDR1 SGDLS and CDR2 YYNGEE. The CDR3 sequence is 14 residues long. The CDR3 nucleotides read TGTGCCAGCAGCGTAGATCAGGGGCCCTACGAGCAGTACTTC. It encodes CASSVDQGPYEQYF.

The V gene is TRBV4-1, the J gene TRBJ1-4; D unclear. Trimming removed 5 bases at V and 7 bases at J, with 8 bases between. This CDR3 is 12 amino acids long. Looked up from germline, CDR1 is MGHRA and CDR2 is YSYEKL. The CDR3 sequence is CASSVTGEKLFF. CDR3 sequence (DNA): TGCGCCAGCAGCGTAACGGGTGAAAAACTGTTTTTT.

This clone came up a few times. This chain joins TRBV5-7 and TRBJ2-7; tentatively, D is TRBD2 (5 bases). TRBV5-7 is reported as an ORF; its role is uncertain. V was trimmed by 4 bases and J by 3 bases, leaving 17 bases between them. This CDR3 comprises 15 residues. This CDR3 reads CASSRRGDPFYEQYF. DNA of the CDR3: TGTGCCAGCAGCCGCCGGGGAGACCCTTTCTACGAGCAGTACTTC.

The chain has TRBV18 and TRBJ2-3, with TRBD2 matching 11 bases. The germline V gene has CDR1 KGHSH and CDR2 LQKENI. V lost 3 bases, J lost 1 base, and 6 bases stayed unmatched. This CDR3 has 17 amino acids. The CDR3 protein is CASSPLAGGGGTDTQYF. DNA of the CDR3: TGTGCCAGCTCACCCCTAGCGGGAGGAGGGGGCACAGATACGCAGTATTTT.

The chain has TRBV5-1 and TRBJ2-3, with 9 bases fitting TRBD1. The germline V gene encodes CDR1 SGHRS and CDR2 YFSETQ. V was clipped by 4 bases and J by 3 bases; unmatched bases: 3. CDR3 size: 14 residues. The CDR3 reads CASSAGTGTDTQYF. CDR3 DNA: TGCGCCAGCAGCGCCGGGACAGGGACAGATACGCAGTATTTT. The entire variable domain, with the rest obtained from reference TRBV5-1 and TRBJ2-3, is as follows: KAGVTQTPRYLIKTRGQQVTLSCSPISGHRSVSWYQQTPGQGLQFLFEYFSETQRNKGNFPGRFSGRQFSNSRSEMNVSTLELGDSALYLCASSAGTGTDTQYFGPGTRLTVL.

This CDR3 is CASSPGNYGYTF. The CDR3 nucleotides read TGTGCCAGTAGTCCCGGTAACTATGGCTACACCTTC. The rearrangement uses TRBV19 and TRBJ1-2; D not resolved. This CDR3 region has 12 residues. Germline-derived CDR1 and CDR2 are LNHDA and SQIVND (reference sequence). Trimming cost V 5 bases and J 1 base, with 5 bases left between them.